Following are 17 T cell receptor beta chains from one sample sequenced in a study of shared clonotypes between healthy human individuals. Only in-frame clones appear in the TCRdb table, and some are missing; sequencing was by immunoSEQ multiplex PCR. The profile shows about 710,000 clones, less than 80% of them singletons. Specimen: memory CD4+ T cells sorted from blood. This sample's subset: CD45RA-negative fraction. The source is a woman between 25 and 40 years old in good health.

The table lists this clone with a few counts. V is TRBV5-1 and J is TRBJ1-3; perhaps TRBD1 as D (6 bases). Trimming removed 5 bases from V and 0 bases from J, with 12 bases in between. Germline CDR1 SGHRS, CDR2 YFSETQ. The CDR3 covers 15 residues. CDR3: CASRYDRNSGNTIYF. As DNA, the CDR3 is TGCGCCAGCAGATATGACAGGAACTCTGGAAACACCATATATTTT.

This sequence joins TRBV19 and TRBJ2-3; 9 nucleotides agree with TRBD2. Germline-derived CDR1 and CDR2 are LNHDA and SQIVND (reference sequence). The CDR3 runs to 15 residues. V lost 7 bases to trimming and J lost 4 bases; unmatched junction nucleotides: 9. CDR3 sequence (DNA): TGTGCCAGTACCCGGGGAGCGGGAGGTGCAGATACGCAGTATTTT. As protein: CASTRGAGGADTQYF.

This clone has only a few counts. The rearrangement joins TRBV28 to TRBJ1-5; D is perhaps TRBD1 (5 bases). Trimming took off 1 base at V and 2 bases at J, with 12 bases between the two ends. CDR1 is MDHEN and CDR2 is SYDVKM in the germline V gene. The CDR3 has 16 amino acids. CDR3 protein: CASSLFQGSGNQPQHF. For the CDR3, the DNA is TGTGCCAGCAGTTTATTTCAGGGCTCGGGCAATCAGCCCCAGCATTTT.

This clone has just one count. The CDR3 nucleotides are TGTGCCAGCAGTAACACTTACAGGGAAGCGCGGCAGTACTTC. It is translated as CASSNTYREARQYF. V is TRBV6-5 and J is TRBJ2-7; tentative D call: TRBD1 (6 bases). V was trimmed by 5 bases and J by 9 bases, leaving 20 bases between them. This CDR3 is 14 amino acids long. Germline V gene lookup returns CDR1 MNHEY and CDR2 SVGAGI.

The rearrangement uses TRBV2 and TRBJ1-1; the D gene is possibly TRBD1 (6 bases). The length of the CDR3 is 14 residues. Germline assignment: CDR1 SNHLY and CDR2 FYNNEI. The V and J ends lost 6 bases and 7 bases respectively, with 18 bases between them. The CDR3 spells CASSKENQGYEAFF. The CDR3 region has the DNA TGTGCCAGCAGCAAGGAGAACCAGGGGTATGAAGCTTTCTTT.

The V gene is TRBV13, the J gene TRBJ2-3, with 8 positions matching TRBD2. The V and J ends lost 5 bases and 4 bases, in that order; junction bases with no gene match: 11. This CDR3 spans 16 amino acids. The germline gives CDR1 PRHDT, CDR2 FYEKMQ (reference sequence). In DNA, the CDR3 is TGTGCCAGCAGCCCTGAAGCGGGAGTAATCTCAGATACGCAGTATTTT. This gives the protein CASSPEAGVISDTQYF.

The chain is built from TRBV19 and TRBJ2-1; no clear D gene. In germline, CDR1 is LNHDA, CDR2 SQIVND (reference sequence). The CDR3 has 11 amino acids. V lost 5 bases, J lost 5 bases, and 4 bases lay in between. The CDR3 sequence is CASSPNNEQFF. In DNA form, the CDR3 reads TGTGCCAGTAGTCCCAACAATGAGCAGTTCTTC. Full variable domain (remainder filled in from reference TRBV19 and TRBJ2-1): DGGITQSPKYLFRKEGQNVTLSCEQNLNHDAMYWYRQDPGQGLRLIYYSQIVNDFQKGDIAEGYSVSREKKESFPLTVTSAQKNPTAFYLCASSPNNEQFFGPGTRLTVL.

V usage is TRBV18 and J usage is TRBJ2-7; a weak D match, TRBD1 (5 bases). Deletions cut 2 bases from V and 0 bases from J, with 11 bases between. This CDR3 has 15 amino acids. Germline loops: CDR1 KGHSH, CDR2 LQKENI. The CDR3 here is CASSPKQVRSYEQYF. The CDR3 bases are TGTGCCAGCTCACCAAAACAGGTCCGCTCCTACGAGCAGTACTTC. Complete variable domain (other parts from reference TRBV18 and TRBJ2-7): NAGVMQNPRHLVRRRGQEARLRCSPMKGHSHVYWYRQLPEEGLKFMVYLQKENIIDESGMPKERFSAEFPKEGPSILRIQQVVRGDSAAYFCASSPKQVRSYEQYFGPGTRLTVT.

The chain joins TRBV19 to TRBJ1-2; D not certain. The CDR3 runs 15 residues. Trimming shortened V by 5 bases and J by 4 bases, and 17 bases separated the two germline ends. Germline V CDR1 and CDR2: LNHDA, SQIVND (reference sequence). The CDR3 spells CASSPTSREGYGYTF. Here the CDR3 DNA reads TGTGCCAGTAGTCCGACGAGTAGGGAGGGCTATGGCTACACCTTC.

This sequence joins TRBV5-1 and TRBJ1-1, with D possibly TRBD1 on 5 matching bases. V was clipped by 2 bases and J by 0 bases, with 14 bases between them. Per germline, CDR1 SGHRS and CDR2 YFSETQ. This CDR3 region has 16 residues. The CDR3 sequence is CASSLGSGSMNTEAFF. The CDR3 region has the DNA TGCGCCAGCAGCTTAGGTTCAGGGAGTATGAACACTGAAGCTTTCTTT.

With respect to this clone: In the same sample, other DNA sequences code for this CDR3. The rearrangement uses TRBV5-1 and TRBJ1-4, with 8 positions matching TRBD1. Looked up from germline, CDR1 is SGHRS and CDR2 is YFSETQ. The CDR3 runs to 15 residues. The J segment lost 8 bases and the V segment lost 1 base, leaving 7 bases of the junction unmatched. In DNA, the CDR3 is TGCGCCAGCAGCTTGAACGGACAGGGTGGCGAAAAACTGTTTTTT. It codes for CASSLNGQGGEKLFF.

The V gene is TRBV18, the J gene TRBJ1-5, with TRBD1 as a possible D gene (6 bases). Germline-derived CDR1 and CDR2 are KGHSH and LQKENI. V was trimmed by 3 bases and J by 1 base, leaving 10 bases between them. CDR3 length: 15 amino acids. DNA of the CDR3: TGTGCCAGCTCACCGGACAGAGCCAGCAATCAGCCCCAGCATTTT. Protein product: CASSPDRASNQPQHF. The full variable domain, rest sourced from reference TRBV18 and TRBJ1-5, is NAGVMQNPRHLVRRRGQEARLRCSPMKGHSHVYWYRQLPEEGLKFMVYLQKENIIDESGMPKERFSAEFPKEGPSILRIQQVVRGDSAAYFCASSPDRASNQPQHFGDGTRLSIL.

This clone came up many times. V and J are TRBV28 and TRBJ2-1; 15 bases fit TRBD2. CDR1 is MDHEN, CDR2 SYDVKM, per germline. This CDR3 spans 16 amino acids. The trim removed 5 bases at V and 11 bases at J, leaving 10 bases unmatched. The CDR3 region is CASSILRTSGRAQQFF. The CDR3 DNA follows: TGTGCCAGCAGTATACTGCGGACTAGCGGGAGGGCCCAGCAGTTCTTC.

This clone was seen only once. The rearrangement uses TRBV12-5 and TRBJ2-2; TRBD2 is a possible D gene (6 bases). The CDR3 consists of 14 residues. CDR1 and CDR2 (germline): LGHNT, FRNRAP. V was cut by 7 bases and J by 0 bases, with 9 bases left in between. CDR3 in amino acids: CASAGETNTGELFF. CDR3 coding DNA: TGTGCTAGTGCGGGGGAGACGAACACCGGGGAGCTGTTTTTT.

V and J are TRBV19 and TRBJ2-2; 11 bases align to TRBD1. CDR1 is LNHDA and CDR2 is SQIVND in the germline V gene (reference sequence). The CDR3 contains 15 residues. Unmatched junction bases numbered 4, after V lost 6 bases and J lost 4 bases. The CDR3 loop reads CASRRDRGATGELFF. CDR3 DNA: TGTGCCAGTAGGCGGGACAGGGGGGCCACCGGGGAGCTGTTTTTT.

This clone was seen a handful of times. The V gene is TRBV11-1, the J gene TRBJ2-5; 12 bases fit TRBD2. The CDR3 covers 15 residues. Germline loops: CDR1 SGHAT, CDR2 FQDESV (reference sequence). V trimming: 5 bases; J trimming: 5 bases; junction bases outside the gene matches: 6. In DNA form, the CDR3 reads TGTGCCAGCAGCCCGTGGACTAGCGGGAAGGAGACCCAGTACTTC. It yields the protein CASSPWTSGKETQYF. The full variable domain, in which reference TRBV11-1 and TRBJ2-5 provide the parts outside the CDR3, is EAEVAQSPRYKITEKSQAVAFWCDPISGHATLYWYRQILGQGPELLVQFQDESVVDDSQLPKDRFSAERLKGVDSTLKIQPAELGDSAMYLCASSPWTSGKETQYFGPGTRLLVL.

At least ten counts were recorded for this clone. V usage is TRBV10-3 and J usage is TRBJ2-7, with D perhaps TRBD2 (7 bases). Germline loops: CDR1 ENHRY, CDR2 SYGVKD. This CDR3 comprises 15 residues. Written as DNA, the CDR3 is TGTGCTCTAAAGGCGGAAGGGGGAGGGCCCCACGAGCAGTACTTC. Translated: CALKAEGGGPHEQYF.